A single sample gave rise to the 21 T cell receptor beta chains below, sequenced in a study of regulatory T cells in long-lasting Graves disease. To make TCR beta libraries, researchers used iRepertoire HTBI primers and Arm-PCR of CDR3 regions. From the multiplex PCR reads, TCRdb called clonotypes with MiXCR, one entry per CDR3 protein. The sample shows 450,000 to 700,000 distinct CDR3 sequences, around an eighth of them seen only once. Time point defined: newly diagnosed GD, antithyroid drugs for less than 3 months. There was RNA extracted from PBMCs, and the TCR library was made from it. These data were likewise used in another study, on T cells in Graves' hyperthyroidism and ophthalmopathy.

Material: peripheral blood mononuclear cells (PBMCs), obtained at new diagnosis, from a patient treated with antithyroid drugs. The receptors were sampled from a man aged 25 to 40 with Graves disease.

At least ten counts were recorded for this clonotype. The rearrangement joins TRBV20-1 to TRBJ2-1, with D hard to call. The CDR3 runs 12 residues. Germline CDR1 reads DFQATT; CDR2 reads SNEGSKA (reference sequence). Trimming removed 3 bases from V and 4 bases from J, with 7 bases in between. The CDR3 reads CSASWPYNEQFF. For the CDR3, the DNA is TGCAGTGCTAGCTGGCCTTACAATGAGCAGTTCTTC.

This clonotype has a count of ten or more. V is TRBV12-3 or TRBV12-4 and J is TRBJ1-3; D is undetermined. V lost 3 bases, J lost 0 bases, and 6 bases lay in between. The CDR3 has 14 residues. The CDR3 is CASSFWGSGNTIYF. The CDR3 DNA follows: TGTGCCAGCAGTTTCTGGGGCTCTGGAAACACCATATATTTT.

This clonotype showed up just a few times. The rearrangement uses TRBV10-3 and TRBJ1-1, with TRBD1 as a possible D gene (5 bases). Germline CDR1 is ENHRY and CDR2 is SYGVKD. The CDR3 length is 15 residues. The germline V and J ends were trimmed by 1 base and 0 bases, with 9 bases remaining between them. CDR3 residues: CAISEYRGMNTEAFF. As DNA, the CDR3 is TGTGCCATCAGTGAGTATAGGGGCATGAACACTGAAGCTTTCTTT.

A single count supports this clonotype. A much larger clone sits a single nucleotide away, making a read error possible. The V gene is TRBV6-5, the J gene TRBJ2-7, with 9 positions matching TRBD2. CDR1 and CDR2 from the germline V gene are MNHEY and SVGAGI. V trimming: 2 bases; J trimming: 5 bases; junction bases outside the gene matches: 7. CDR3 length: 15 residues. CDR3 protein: CASSYRAGGYHEQYF. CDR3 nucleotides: TGTGCCAGCAGTTACAGGGCGGGAGGGTACCACGAGCAGTACTTC.

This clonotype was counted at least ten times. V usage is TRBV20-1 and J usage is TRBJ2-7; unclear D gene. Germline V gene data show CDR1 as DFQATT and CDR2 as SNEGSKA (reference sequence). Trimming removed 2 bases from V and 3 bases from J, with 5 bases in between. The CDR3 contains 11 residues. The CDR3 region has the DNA TGCAGTGCTAGACACCTCTACGAGCAGTACTTC. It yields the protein CSARHLYEQYF.

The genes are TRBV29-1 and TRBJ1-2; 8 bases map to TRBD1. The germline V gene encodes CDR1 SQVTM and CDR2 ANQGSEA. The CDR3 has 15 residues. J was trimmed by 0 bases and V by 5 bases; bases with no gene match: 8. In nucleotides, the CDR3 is TGCAGCGTTAAGGACAGGGCCAAAACTAACTATGGCTACACCTTC. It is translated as CSVKDRAKTNYGYTF.

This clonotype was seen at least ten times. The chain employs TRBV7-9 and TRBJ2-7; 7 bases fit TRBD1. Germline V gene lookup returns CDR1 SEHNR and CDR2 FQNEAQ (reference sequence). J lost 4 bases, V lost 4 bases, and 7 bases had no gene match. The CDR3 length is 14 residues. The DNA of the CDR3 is TGTGCCAGCAGCTCCTCTGACAGGGTTTACGAGCAGTACTTC. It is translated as CASSSSDRVYEQYF. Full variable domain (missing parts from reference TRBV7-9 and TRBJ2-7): DTGVSQNPRHKITKRGQNVTFRCDPISEHNRLYWYRQTLGQGPEFLTYFQNEAQLEKSRLLSDRFSAERPKGSFSTLEIQRTEQGDSAMYLCASSSSDRVYEQYFGPGTRLTVT.

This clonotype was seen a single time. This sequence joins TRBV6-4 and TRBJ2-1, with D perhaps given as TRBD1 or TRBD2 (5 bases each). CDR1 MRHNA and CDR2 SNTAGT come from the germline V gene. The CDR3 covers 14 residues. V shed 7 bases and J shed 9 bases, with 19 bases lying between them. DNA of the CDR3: TGTGCCAGCAAGAAAATGACGGATGGGGGTGAGCAGTTCTTC. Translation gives CASKKMTDGGEQFF.

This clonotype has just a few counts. The CDR3 sequence is CASAERESGNTIYF. As DNA, the CDR3 is TGTGCCTCAGCAGAGAGGGAATCTGGAAACACCATATATTTT. The rearrangement uses TRBV25-1 and TRBJ1-3; D remains unclear. Germline V CDR1 and CDR2: MGHDK, SYGVNS. V was pared by 11 bases and J by 1 base, with 15 bases between. The CDR3 has 14 amino acids.

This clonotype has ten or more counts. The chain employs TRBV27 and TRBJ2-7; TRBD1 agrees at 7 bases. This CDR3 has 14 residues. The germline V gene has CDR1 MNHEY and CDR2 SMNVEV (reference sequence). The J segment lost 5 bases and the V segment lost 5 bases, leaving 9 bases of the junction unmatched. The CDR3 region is CASSPPGQLHEQYF. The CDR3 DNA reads TGTGCCAGCAGTCCTCCGGGACAGCTGCACGAGCAGTACTTC.

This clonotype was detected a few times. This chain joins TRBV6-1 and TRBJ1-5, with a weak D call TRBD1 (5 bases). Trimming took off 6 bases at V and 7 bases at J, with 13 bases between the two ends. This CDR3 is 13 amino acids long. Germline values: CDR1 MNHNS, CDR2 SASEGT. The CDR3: CASRGTALQPQHF. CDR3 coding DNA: TGTGCCAGCAGGGGGACGGCCCTACAGCCCCAGCATTTT.

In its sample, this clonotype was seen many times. The CDR3: CASSLHRADEQYF. CDR3 coding DNA: TGCGCCAGCAGCTTGCACAGGGCTGACGAGCAGTACTTC. The chain joins TRBV5-1 to TRBJ2-7; D might be TRBD1 (6 bases). CDR3 length equals 13 residues. V lost 1 base to trimming and J lost 5 bases, with 10 bases between them. Per germline, CDR1 SGHRS and CDR2 YFSETQ.

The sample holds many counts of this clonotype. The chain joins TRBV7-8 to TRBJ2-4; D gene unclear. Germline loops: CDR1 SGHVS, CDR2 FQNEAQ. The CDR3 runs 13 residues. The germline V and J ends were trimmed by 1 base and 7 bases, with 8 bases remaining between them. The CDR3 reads CASSLGGTNIQYF. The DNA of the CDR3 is TGTGCCAGCAGCTTAGGGGGAACGAACATTCAGTACTTC.

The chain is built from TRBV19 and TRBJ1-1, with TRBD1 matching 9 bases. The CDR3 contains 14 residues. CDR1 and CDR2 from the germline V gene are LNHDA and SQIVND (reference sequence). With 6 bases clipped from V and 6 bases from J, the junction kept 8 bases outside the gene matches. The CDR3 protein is CASRDPGQGPEAFF. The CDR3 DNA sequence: TGTGCCAGTAGGGATCCGGGACAGGGTCCTGAAGCTTTCTTT.

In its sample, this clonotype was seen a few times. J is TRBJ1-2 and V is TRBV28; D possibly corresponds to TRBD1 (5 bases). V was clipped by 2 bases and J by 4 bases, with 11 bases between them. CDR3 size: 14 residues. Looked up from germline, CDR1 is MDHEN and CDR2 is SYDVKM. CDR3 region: CASSLTQGRYGYTF. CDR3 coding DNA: TGTGCCAGCAGTTTAACCCAGGGCCGCTATGGCTACACCTTC.

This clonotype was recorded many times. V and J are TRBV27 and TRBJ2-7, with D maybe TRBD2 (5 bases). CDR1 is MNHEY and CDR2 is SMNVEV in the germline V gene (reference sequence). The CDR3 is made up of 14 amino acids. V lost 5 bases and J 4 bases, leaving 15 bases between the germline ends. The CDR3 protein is CASSASGLTYEQYF. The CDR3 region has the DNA TGTGCCAGCAGTGCATCAGGACTGACTTACGAGCAGTACTTC.

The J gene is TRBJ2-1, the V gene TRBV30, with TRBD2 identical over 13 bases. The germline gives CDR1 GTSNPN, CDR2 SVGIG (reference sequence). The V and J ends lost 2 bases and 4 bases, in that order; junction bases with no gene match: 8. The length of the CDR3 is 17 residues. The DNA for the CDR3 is TGTGCCTGGAGTATCGGACTAGCGGGGGCCTTTTACAATGAGCAGTTCTTC. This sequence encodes CAWSIGLAGAFYNEQFF.

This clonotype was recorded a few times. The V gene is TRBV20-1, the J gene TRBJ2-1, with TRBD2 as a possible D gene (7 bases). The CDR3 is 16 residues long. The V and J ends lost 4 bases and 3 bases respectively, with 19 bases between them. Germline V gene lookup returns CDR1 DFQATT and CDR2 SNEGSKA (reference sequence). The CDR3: CSATSRTRGDYNEQFF. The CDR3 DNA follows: TGCAGTGCTACCTCCAGGACTAGGGGGGACTACAATGAGCAGTTCTTC.

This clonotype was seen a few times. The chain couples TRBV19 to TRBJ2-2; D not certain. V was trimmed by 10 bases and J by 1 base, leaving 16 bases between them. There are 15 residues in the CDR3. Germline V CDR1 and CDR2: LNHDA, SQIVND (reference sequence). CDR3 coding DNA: TGTGCCACCAGGCAAGGGTATCGGAACACCGGGGAGCTGTTTTTT. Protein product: CATRQGYRNTGELFF.

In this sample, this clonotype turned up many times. CDR3 bases: TGTGCCGCTGGGGACAGGGGTGTGGGTGAGCAGTTCTTC. This translates into CAAGDRGVGEQFF. The genes are TRBV24-1 and TRBJ2-1; 10 bases line up with TRBD1. The germline gives CDR1 KGHDR, CDR2 SFDVKD. The CDR3 is 13 amino acids. V lost 12 bases, J lost 9 bases, and 10 bases stayed unmatched.

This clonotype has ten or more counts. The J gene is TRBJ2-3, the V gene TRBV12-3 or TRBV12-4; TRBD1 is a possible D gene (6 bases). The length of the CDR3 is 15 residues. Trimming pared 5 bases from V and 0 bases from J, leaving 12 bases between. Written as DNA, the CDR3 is TGTGCCAGCAGTCTCAGGGGATCTAGCACAGATACGCAGTATTTT. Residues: CASSLRGSSTDTQYF.